This T cell receptor (beta chain) was documented in a study of blood T cell repertoires in COVID-19. Turning to the study itself: From T cells, B-cell-depleted T cells, or PBMCs came the material, which was cDNA or gDNA.

Original analysis: Estimated nucleated cell counts came from reference gene primer amplification. The repertoire was sequenced with immunoSEQ multiplex PCR; TCRdb's copy has only in-frame clones and lacks some. The V and J calls and clone size come from that table; D and trimming were worked out from the DNA. The sample lists about 150,000 clones; approximately 86% were seen once. Germline V gives CDR1 MDHEN, CDR2 SYDVKM. CDR3 length: 16 amino acids. Germline trimming cut 3 bases from V and 7 bases from J; bases unmatched to any gene: 10. The chain joins TRBV28 to TRBJ1-5; 9 bases align to TRBD1. This TCR came from a woman aged 45-60 years with acute or convalescent COVID-19. The sample taken for sequencing was peripheral blood. CDR3 sequence reads: CASSFSSPGQGQPQHF. In DNA, the CDR3 is TGTGCCAGCAGTTTCTCAAGTCCGGGACAGGGACAGCCCCAGCATTTT. The variable domain in full, with the rest retrieved from reference TRBV28 and TRBJ1-5, is DVKVTQSSRYLVKRTGEKVFLECVQDMDHENMFWYRQDPGLGLRLIYFSYDVKMKEKGDIPEGYSVSREKKERFSLILESASTNQTSMYLCASSFSSPGQGQPQHFGDGTRLSIL.